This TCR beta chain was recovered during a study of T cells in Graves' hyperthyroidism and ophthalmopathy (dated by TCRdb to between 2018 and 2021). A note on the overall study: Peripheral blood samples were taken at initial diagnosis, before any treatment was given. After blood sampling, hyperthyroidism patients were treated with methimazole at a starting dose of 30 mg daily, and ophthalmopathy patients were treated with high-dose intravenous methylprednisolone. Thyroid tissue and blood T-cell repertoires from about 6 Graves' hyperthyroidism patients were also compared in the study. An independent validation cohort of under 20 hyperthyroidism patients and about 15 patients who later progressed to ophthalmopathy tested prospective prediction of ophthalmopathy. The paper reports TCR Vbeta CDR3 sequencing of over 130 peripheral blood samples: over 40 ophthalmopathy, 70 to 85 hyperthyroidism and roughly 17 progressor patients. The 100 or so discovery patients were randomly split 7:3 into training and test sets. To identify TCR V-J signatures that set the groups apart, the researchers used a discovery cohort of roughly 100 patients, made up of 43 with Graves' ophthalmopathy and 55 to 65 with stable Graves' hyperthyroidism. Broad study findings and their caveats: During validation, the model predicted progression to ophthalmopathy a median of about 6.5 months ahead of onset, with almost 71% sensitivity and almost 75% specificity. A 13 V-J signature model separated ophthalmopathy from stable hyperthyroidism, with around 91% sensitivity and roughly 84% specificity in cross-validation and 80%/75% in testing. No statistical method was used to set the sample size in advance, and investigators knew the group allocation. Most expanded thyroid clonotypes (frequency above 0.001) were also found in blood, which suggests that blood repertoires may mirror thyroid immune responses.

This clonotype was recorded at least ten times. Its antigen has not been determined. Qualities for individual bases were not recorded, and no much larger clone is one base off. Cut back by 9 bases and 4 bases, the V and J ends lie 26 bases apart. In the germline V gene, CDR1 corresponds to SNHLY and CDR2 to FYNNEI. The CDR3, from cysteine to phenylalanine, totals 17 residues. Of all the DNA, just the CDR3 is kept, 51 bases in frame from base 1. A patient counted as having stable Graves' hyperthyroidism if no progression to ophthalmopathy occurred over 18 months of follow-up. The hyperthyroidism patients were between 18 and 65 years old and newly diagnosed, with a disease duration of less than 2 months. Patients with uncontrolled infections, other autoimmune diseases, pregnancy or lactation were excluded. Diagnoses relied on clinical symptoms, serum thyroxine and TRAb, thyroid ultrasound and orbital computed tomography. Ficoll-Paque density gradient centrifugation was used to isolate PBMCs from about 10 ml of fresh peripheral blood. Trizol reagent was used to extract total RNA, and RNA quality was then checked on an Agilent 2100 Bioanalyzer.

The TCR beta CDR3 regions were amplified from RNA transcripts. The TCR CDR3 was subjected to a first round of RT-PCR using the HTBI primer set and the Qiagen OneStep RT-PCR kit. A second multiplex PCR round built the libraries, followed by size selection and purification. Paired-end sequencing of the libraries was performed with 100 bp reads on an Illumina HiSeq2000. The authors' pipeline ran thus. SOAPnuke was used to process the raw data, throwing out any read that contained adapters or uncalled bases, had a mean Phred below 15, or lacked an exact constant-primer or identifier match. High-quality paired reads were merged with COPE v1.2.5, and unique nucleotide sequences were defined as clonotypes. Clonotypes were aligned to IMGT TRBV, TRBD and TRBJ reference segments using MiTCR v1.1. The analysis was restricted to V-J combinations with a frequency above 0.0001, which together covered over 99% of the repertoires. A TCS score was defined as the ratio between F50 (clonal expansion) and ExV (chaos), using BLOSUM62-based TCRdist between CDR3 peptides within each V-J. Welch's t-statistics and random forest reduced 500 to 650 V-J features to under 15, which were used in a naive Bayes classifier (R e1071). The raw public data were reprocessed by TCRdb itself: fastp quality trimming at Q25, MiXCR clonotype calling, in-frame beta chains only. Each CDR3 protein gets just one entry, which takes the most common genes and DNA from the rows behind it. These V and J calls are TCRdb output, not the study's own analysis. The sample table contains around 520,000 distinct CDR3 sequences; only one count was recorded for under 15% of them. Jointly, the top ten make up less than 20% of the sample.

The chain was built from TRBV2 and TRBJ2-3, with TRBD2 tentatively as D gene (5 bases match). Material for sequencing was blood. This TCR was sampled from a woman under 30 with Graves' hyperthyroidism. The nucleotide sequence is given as TGTGCCAGACACAACCCCCCGACCGAGGGTGGATCAGATACGCAGTATTTT. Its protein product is CARHNPPTEGGSDTQYF.